This T cell receptor beta chain was captured in a study of patients and donors after allogeneic stem cell transplantation (dated by TCRdb to 2020 to 2021). At the junction V is shortened by 11 bases and J by 0 bases; bases outside the gene matches: 7. Inclusive of the bounding cysteine and phenylalanine, the CDR3 is 14 residues long. Only the CDR3 part of the read is kept: 42 bases, read in frame from the first base. The germline V gene specifies ENHRY as CDR1 and SYGVKD as CDR2. Library construction relied on RT-PCR. Sequenced on a NextSeq 550. TCRdb applied fastp at Q25 and MiXCR to the public reads, then kept only in-frame beta chains. CDR3 protein sequences are deduplicated, and each keeps its most common genes and DNA. The table for this sample lists over 200,000 distinct CDR3 sequences; less than 50% of them were counted only once. Approximately 10% of the sample is in the top ten clones. This clonotype has just a few counts. Its antigen is not yet known. It has no much larger one-base neighbor in the sample; base qualities were not kept.

The chain uses TRBV10-3 and TRBJ2-3, with 8 junctional bases fitting TRBD2. This clonotype was sampled from a human donor who was either an allogeneic HSCT recipient or a stem cell or donor lymphocyte infusion donor (not recorded which). It is not recorded whose cells these are; they may come from a transplant donor. Input material: blood, either unsorted or a sorted T cell fraction (not recorded which). The nucleotide sequence is given as TGTGCCCTAAAGCGGGGGCCTAGCACAGATACGCAGTATTTT. Its protein product is CALKRGPSTDTQYF.